This T cell receptor (beta chain) came from a study of T-cell memory formation after mild COVID-19. Whole-study findings and limits: Several responding clones turned up in pre-infection memory, indicating that cross-reactive memory may have taken part.

V was trimmed by 3 bases and J by 4 bases, leaving 12 bases between them. The length of the CDR3 is 14 residues. Germline assignment: CDR1 MGHRA and CDR2 YSYEKL. Concerning this clonotype: No antigen is known for it.

5'RACE with constant-segment primers built TCRalpha and TCRbeta cDNA libraries with UMIs. TCRdb called the 5' RACE reads again in MiXCR, with one record for every CDR3 protein. This table holds 400,000 to 550,000 distinct CDR3 sequences, about 23% found once. This receptor was obtained from an adult woman who had mild COVID-19 (a few samples of this study predate the infection). Cell type and time point are not known. The sample was PBMCs or a T cell subset sorted from them (not recorded which). The rearrangement links TRBV4-1 to TRBJ1-1; TRBD1 might be the D (5 bases). CDR3 in DNA: TGCGCCAGCAGCCAGGAGGCAGGGACCACTGAAGCTTTCTTT. It specifies CASSQEAGTTEAFF.